This T cell receptor (beta chain) was sequenced for a study of blood T cell repertoires in COVID-19. This clone showed up just once. In the original processing: Estimation of nucleated cell counts relied on the amplification of reference gene primers. Clones were sequenced by immunoSEQ multiplex PCR, and TCRdb holds only the in-frame ones, with some missing. That table furnishes V, J and clone size, whereas the DNA furnished D and trimming. The profile covers 60,000 to 65,000 clones, with around 85% appearing a single time and about a fifth taken by the ten largest. CDR1 is SGHAT, CDR2 FQNNGV, per germline. The CDR3 totals 16 residues. V was clipped by 5 bases and J by 5 bases, with 16 bases between them.

The chain combines TRBV11-2 with TRBJ2-6, with D perhaps matching TRBD2 (5 bases). The specimen sequenced was peripheral blood. The receptor's source is an elderly woman with active or convalescent COVID-19. The DNA of the CDR3 is TGTGCCAGCAGCAAGGGAGAATTTCTGAGGGCCAACGTCCTGACTTTC. Protein product: CASSKGEFLRANVLTF.